This entry lists 23 T cell receptor beta chains sequenced from one sample in a study of control samples from healthy donors and cancer patients. The table came from immunoSEQ multiplex PCR; TCRdb's copy has only in-frame clones and leaves some out. Seen here are 210,000 or so clones, 91% observed once, and the top ten hold 1.5% to 2%. The specimen was blood. The origin of the receptors is a young man in good health.

The rearrangement links TRBV27 to TRBJ1-6, with 7 bases identical to TRBD1. Germline-derived CDR1 and CDR2 are MNHEY and SMNVEV (reference sequence). The CDR3 has 14 residues. The V gene end was trimmed by 6 bases and the J gene end by 7 bases; junction bases not matched to a gene: 6. The chain's CDR3 is CASRTGLRNSPLHF. The CDR3 DNA is TGTGCCAGCAGGACAGGGTTGAGGAATTCACCCCTCCACTTT.

This chain links TRBV29-1 with TRBJ2-2, with 11 positions matching TRBD1. The CDR3 loop spans 14 amino acids. The V gene end was trimmed by 7 bases and the J gene end by 5 bases; junction bases not matched to a gene: 6. CDR1 and CDR2 (germline): SQVTM, ANQGSEA. Written as DNA, the CDR3 is TGCAGCGGGAGGACAGGGGGCTTGACCGGGGAGCTGTTTTTT. This translates into CSGRTGGLTGELFF.

CDR3 protein: CASTPRPGANYGYTF. CDR3 coding DNA: TGTGCCAGCACTCCGCGGCCTGGAGCTAACTATGGCTACACCTTC. J is TRBJ1-2 and V is TRBV6-5; D gene uncertain. This CDR3 contains 15 residues. Germline CDR1 and CDR2: MNHEY and SVGAGI. V gave up 7 bases and J gave up 0 bases, with 15 bases separating them.

The chain recombines TRBV19 with TRBJ1-2, with D tentatively TRBD1 (5 bases). The germline V gene encodes CDR1 LNHDA and CDR2 SQIVND (reference sequence). The CDR3 contains 14 residues. Trimming removed 5 bases at V and 3 bases at J, with 13 bases between. The CDR3 reads CASSPGRGDYGYTF. In nucleotides, the CDR3 is TGTGCCAGTAGTCCAGGACGAGGGGACTATGGCTACACCTTC.

This chain joins TRBV29-1 and TRBJ2-3, with D possibly being TRBD1 (5 bases). With 6 bases removed from V and 9 bases from J, the gap between germline ends came to 13 bases. Germline-derived CDR1 and CDR2 are SQVTM and ANQGSEA. This CDR3 is built from 11 residues. CDR3 sequence (DNA): TGCAGCGTAGTTCAGGGTCGGACGCAGTATTTT. It specifies CSVVQGRTQYF.

A single count supports this clone. The rearrangement links TRBV2 to TRBJ1-2; possible D gene TRBD1, 5 bases. The V gene lost 1 base and the J gene lost 7 bases, with 13 bases spanning the gap. The length of the CDR3 is 14 residues. CDR1 is SNHLY and CDR2 is FYNNEI in the germline V gene. This CDR3 reads CASSEGGGGPGYTF. In DNA, the CDR3 is TGTGCCAGCAGTGAAGGCGGGGGGGGTCCTGGCTACACCTTC.

Concerning this clone: At the DNA level, this CDR3 is encoded by other sequences in the same sample as well. The rearrangement uses TRBV7-9 and TRBJ1-4, with a weak D call TRBD1 (5 bases). V lost 1 base and J lost 5, with 8 bases in between. The V gene's germline CDR1 is SEHNR and CDR2 FQNEAQ (reference sequence). This CDR3 region has 14 residues. The CDR3 loop reads CASSLGQGNEKLFF. CDR3 bases: TGTGCCAGCAGCTTAGGCCAGGGAAATGAAAAACTGTTTTTT.

This clone was counted only a few times. This sample includes further DNA sequences coding for the same CDR3. The genes are TRBV7-9 and TRBJ1-4; 7 bases are a match to TRBD1. V lost 1 base, J lost 7 bases, and 6 bases stayed unmatched. Per the germline V gene, CDR1 is SEHNR and CDR2 is FQNEAQ (reference sequence). The CDR3 extends over 15 amino acids. CDR3 region: CASSLDQGGVEKLFF. DNA for the CDR3: TGTGCCAGCAGCTTAGATCAGGGGGGAGTTGAAAAACTGTTTTTT.

This chain connects TRBV5-4 to TRBJ2-3, with TRBD1 matching over 7 bases. CDR1 is SGHNT, CDR2 YYREEE, per germline (reference sequence). V shed 3 bases and J 0 bases; nucleotides not matched to a gene: 4. The CDR3 runs 15 residues. The CDR3 region has the DNA TGTGCCAGCAGCTCTGGACAGGTTAGCACAGATACGCAGTATTTT. Translation: CASSSGQVSTDTQYF.

As for this clone: Other nucleotide sequences in the sample specify the same CDR3. V is TRBV24-1 and J is TRBJ2-5; weak D call: TRBD2 (5 bases). V was trimmed by 1 base and J by 4 bases, leaving 15 bases between them. The germline gives CDR1 KGHDR, CDR2 SFDVKD. The CDR3 is 16 residues long. This CDR3 is CATSDFNSPGRETQYF. DNA of the CDR3: TGTGCCACCAGTGATTTCAACTCCCCTGGGAGAGAGACCCAGTACTTC.

The count of this clone is one. V is TRBV19 and J is TRBJ1-1; tentatively, D is TRBD1 (5 bases). Germline-derived CDR1 and CDR2 are LNHDA and SQIVND (reference sequence). V lost 6 bases and J 8 bases, leaving 16 bases between the germline ends. This CDR3 has 13 residues. CDR3 amino acids: CASRPDRDGEAFF. DNA of the CDR3: TGTGCCAGTAGACCCGACAGAGACGGGGAAGCTTTCTTT. The full variable domain, with the rest looked up from reference TRBV19 and TRBJ1-1, is DGGITQSPKYLFRKEGQNVTLSCEQNLNHDAMYWYRQDPGQGLRLIYYSQIVNDFQKGDIAEGYSVSREKKESFPLTVTSAQKNPTAFYLCASRPDRDGEAFFGQGTRLTVV.

This chain joins TRBV6-1 and TRBJ2-7; D unresolved. V gave up 4 bases and J gave up 0 bases, with 16 bases separating them. This CDR3 is built from 16 residues. In germline, CDR1 is MNHNS, CDR2 SASEGT. Here the CDR3 reads CASSVEFIVSSYEQYF. CDR3 DNA: TGTGCCAGCAGTGTTGAGTTCATTGTTAGCTCCTACGAGCAGTACTTC.

A few counts support this clone. The chain links TRBV11-2 to TRBJ2-7; 9 positions agree with TRBD1. V dropped 10 bases and J dropped 2; count of bases not matched to a gene: 3. Per the germline V gene, CDR1 is SGHAT and CDR2 is FQNNGV. The CDR3 covers 12 residues. CDR3 in amino acids: CATGQGTYEQYF. For the CDR3, the DNA is TGTGCCACCGGACAGGGGACCTACGAGCAGTACTTC.

V is TRBV19 and J is TRBJ1-6; no definite D call. CDR1 is LNHDA, CDR2 SQIVND, per germline (reference sequence). Trimming cost V 4 bases and J 1 base, with 11 bases left between them. CDR3 size: 16 residues. The CDR3 is CASSKQPGSYNSPLHF. CDR3 nucleotides: TGTGCCAGTAGTAAACAGCCCGGGTCCTATAATTCACCCCTCCACTTT.

The chain joins TRBV3-1 (or the pseudogene TRBV3-2) to TRBJ1-6; D is unclear. CDR3 size: 14 residues. Between the trimmed V and J ends, which lost 4 bases and 6 bases, there was a span of 10 bases. In germline, CDR1 is LGHDT, CDR2 YNNKEL (reference sequence). CDR3 loop: CASSPVEGNSPLHF. The CDR3 DNA reads as TGTGCCAGCAGCCCGGTAGAGGGTAATTCACCCCTCCACTTT.

This chain joins TRBV5-1 and TRBJ1-6, with D possibly TRBD1 on 5 matching bases. Germline-derived CDR1 and CDR2 are SGHRS and YFSETQ. The germline V and J ends were trimmed by 4 bases and 1 base, with 18 bases remaining between them. The CDR3 totals 18 residues. CDR3 in DNA: TGCGCCAGCAGCCTAAACGGGGCCCGGGGGTCCTATAATTCACCCCTCCACTTT. Translating gives CASSLNGARGSYNSPLHF.

J is TRBJ2-2 and V is TRBV2; no clear D. The germline CDR1 and CDR2 sequences are SNHLY and FYNNEI. Trimming took 5 bases from V and 2 from J, leaving 15 bases between them. CDR3 length equals 16 residues. This chain's CDR3 is CASSKSVSVNTGELFF. The CDR3, as DNA: TGTGCCAGCAGTAAATCGGTATCTGTTAACACCGGGGAGCTGTTTTTT.

The V and J genes are TRBV4-1 and TRBJ2-1; 10 bases map to TRBD2. This CDR3 is 15 amino acids long. The V segment lost 7 bases and the J segment 5 bases; nucleotides outside the gene matches: 8. The V gene's germline CDR1 is MGHRA and CDR2 YSYEKL. The CDR3 loop reads CASTPRLAGDNEQFF. As DNA, the CDR3 is TGCGCCAGCACCCCGCGGCTAGCGGGGGACAATGAGCAGTTCTTC.

The V call is TRBV30, the J call TRBJ1-3; D remains ambiguous. The CDR3 sequence is 11 residues long. V shed 0 bases and J shed 11 bases, with 8 bases lying between them. Germline assignment: CDR1 GTSNPN and CDR2 SVGIG (reference sequence). CDR3 residues: CAWSVSLPIYF. In DNA form, the CDR3 reads TGTGCCTGGAGTGTATCCCTACCCATATATTTT.

The V call is TRBV6-6, the J call TRBJ1-4; D ambiguous. The CDR3 extends over 12 amino acids. V dropped 8 bases and J dropped 8 bases, with 12 bases sitting between them. Looked up from germline, CDR1 is MNHNY and CDR2 is SVGAGI (reference sequence). CDR3 sequence (DNA): TGTGCCAGCCGCTCCTTGCAGGAAAAACTGTTTTTT. Translated: CASRSLQEKLFF.

The genes are TRBV5-4 and TRBJ2-5; 7 nucleotides align to TRBD2. The CDR3 spans 14 residues. Germline CDR1 reads SGHNT; CDR2 reads YYREEE (reference sequence). Trimming took 0 bases from V and 3 from J; bases not matched to a gene: 2. The CDR3 is CASSLVAGEETQYF. As DNA, the CDR3 is TGTGCCAGCAGCTTGGTGGCGGGGGAAGAGACCCAGTACTTC.

The chain is built from TRBV2 and TRBJ1-5, with a tentative D call TRBD1 (6 bases). Germline V gene sequence: CDR1 SNHLY, CDR2 FYNNEI. V was cut by 9 bases and J by 5 bases, with 17 bases left in between. CDR3 size: 14 residues. CDR3 protein: CASEGQFTHQPQHF. The CDR3, as DNA: TGTGCCAGTGAGGGACAATTCACCCATCAGCCCCAGCATTTT.

This chain links TRBV5-1 with TRBJ1-4, with D maybe TRBD1 (5 bases). Germline assignment: CDR1 SGHRS and CDR2 YFSETQ. The CDR3 runs 16 residues. V was clipped by 4 bases and J by 3 bases, with 16 bases between them. In nucleotides, the CDR3 is TGCGCCAGCAGCCGGAGCGGGGCCCCAGCTAATGAAAAACTGTTTTTT. It translates to CASSRSGAPANEKLFF.